This paragraph reports one TCR beta chain. The antigen remains unidentified. CDR1 is MNHEY, CDR2 SVGEGT, per germline. The CDR3 is made up of 14 amino acids. Between the trimmed V and J ends, which lost 2 bases and 4 bases, there was a span of 11 bases. The sample originates from a study of blood T cells in healthy people across ages. A second PCR of about 7 to 12 cycles used a sample-barcoded 5' primer and a J-beta primer mix. TCRdb re-derived calls from the 5' RACE reads in MiXCR, one entry per CDR3 protein. Of 950,000 to 1,200,000 distinct CDR3 sequences listed, around two fifths are singletons. Study-wide points: Observed TCR beta diversity per million T cells went down as age went up. This fall followed a roughly linear course with age.

Every donor provided 7.5 to 10 milliliters of peripheral blood. The TCR comes from a man in his late teens or twenties in good health. Sample: blood. The chain joins TRBV6-2 or TRBV6-3 to TRBJ1-2; D unresolved. CDR3 DNA sequence: TGTGCCAGCAGTTACGGGGTCCTCTCCTATGGCTACACCTTC. The encoded protein is CASSYGVLSYGYTF.